These T cell receptor beta chains were read from a single sample in a study of T cell responses to AZD1222 COVID-19 vaccine. The table came from immunoSEQ multiplex PCR; TCRdb's copy has only in-frame clones and leaves some out. Of tens of thousands of clones in the sample, roughly 89% were seen once. This specimen was peripheral blood, taken on day 0 of AZD1222 vaccination. The receptors were gathered from an adult in good health. Both conserved end residues are part of each CDR3. The D gene is left open where the match is weak. The size entry is marked missing in some rows and otherwise reads once, few, many or a size class.

TGCGCCAGCAGCTTGGAGAACAGTAACGTTTACACTGAAGCTTTCTTT	CASSLENSNVYTEAFF	NA	TRBJ1-1	NA	TRBV5-1
TGTGCCAGCAGTTGGGCAGACAACACTGAAGCTTTCTTT	CASSWADNTEAFF	NA	TRBJ1-1	NA	TRBV6-1
TGTGCCAGCAGTTACACGGCCAAACAGGGAGGGACTGAAGCTTTCTTT	CASSYTAKQGGTEAFF	few	TRBJ1-1	NA	TRBV6-5
TGTGCTAGTGGTAGACAGGACAATGAGCAGTTCTTC	CASGRQDNEQFF	NA	TRBJ2-1	NA	TRBV12-5
TGCGCCAGCAGCCCGGGGACTAGCAGTTACAATGAGCAGTTCTTC	CASSPGTSSYNEQFF	NA	TRBJ2-1	TRBD2	TRBV5-1
TGTGCCAGTAGCGGGACAGGGGCCAATCAGCCCCAGCATTTT	CASSGTGANQPQHF	NA	TRBJ1-5	TRBD1	TRBV19
TGCGCCAGCAGCCAAGATTGGGGGGGGAATTCACCCCTCCACTTT	CASSQDWGGNSPLHF	NA	TRBJ1-6	NA	TRBV4-3
TGTGCCAGCAGCGCCTGGGCCGGGACAGGGCGCTACAATGAGCAGTTCTTC	CASSAWAGTGRYNEQFF	once	TRBJ2-1	TRBD1	TRBV9
TGCAGTGCTAGTGACAGTGCAACTAATGAAAAACTGTTTTTT	CSASDSATNEKLFF	NA	TRBJ1-4	NA	TRBV20-1
TGTGCCAGCAGCCTGCCTTTGACTAATGAAAAACTGTTTTTT	CASSLPLTNEKLFF	NA	TRBJ1-4	NA	TRBV5-8
TGTGCCAGCAGTTTGAGGGGGCCGGAGACCCAGTACTTC	CASSLRGPETQYF	NA	TRBJ2-5	TRBD1	TRBV12-3/TRBV12-4
TGTGCCAGCAGTGAAAGCTCAATCTCTCCTCATAACTATGGCTACACCTTC	CASSESSISPHNYGYTF	NA	TRBJ1-2	NA	TRBV25-1
TGTGCCAGAAGCTTGTGCGGATCTCAGGGGGCCAGCTCTGGAAACACCATATATTTT	CARSLCGSQGASSGNTIYF	NA	TRBJ1-3	TRBD1	TRBV5-3
TGCAGTTCAGGGTGGGGGTACGAGCAGTACTTC	CSSGWGYEQYF	NA	TRBJ2-7	NA	TRBV20-1
TGTGCCAGCAGCCAAGACCTGGTGGTTTCACCCCTCCACTTT	CASSQDLVVSPLHF	NA	TRBJ1-6	NA	TRBV3-1/TRBV3-2